Listed below are T cell receptor beta chains from one sample, sequenced in a study of blood T cells in healthy people across ages. TCRdb reprocessed the 5' RACE reads with MiXCR, giving one entry per CDR3 protein. The sample comprises about 1,500,000 distinct CDR3 sequences, 28% of which are singletons, and 7% to 9% rests with the top ten. Sequenced input: blood. All receptors derive from a woman under 40 in good health. Both conserved end residues are part of each CDR3. A D gene is named only where the DNA matches it firmly. For some rows the clone size is stated as once, few or many, or as a class when expanded; others skip it.

clone size,D gene,V gene,J gene,CDR3 DNA,CDR3 protein
.,.,TRBV4-3,TRBJ2-7,TGCGCCAGCAGCCAAGAAATGAGGGGGGCCGGGGATGAGCAGTACTTC,CASSQEMRGAGDEQYF
few,.,TRBV15,TRBJ1-2,TGTGCCACCAGCAGAAATAAAGAGCGGGGCTATGGCTACACCTTC,CATSRNKERGYGYTF
many,.,TRBV4-1,TRBJ1-4,TGCGCCAGCAGCCAAACCAGGGGATTTAATGAAAAACTGTTTTTT,CASSQTRGFNEKLFF
.,TRBD1,TRBV12-3/TRBV12-4,TRBJ1-2,TGTGCCAGCAGCGACAGGGCTGGCTACACCTTC,CASSDRAGYTF
.,.,TRBV6-1,TRBJ1-6,TGTGCCAGCAGTGAAGCGCGAGGGGCACCCCTCCACTTT,CASSEARGAPLHF
few,.,TRBV4-1,TRBJ2-6,TGCGCCAGCAGCCAAGTAGAGGGCTCTGGGGCCAACGTCCTGACTTTC,CASSQVEGSGANVLTF
few,.,TRBV5-1,TRBJ2-3,TGCGCCAGCAGCCCCACCCTTCTAGGGGCCGGATCAGATACGCAGTATTTT,CASSPTLLGAGSDTQYF
.,.,TRBV18,TRBJ2-1,TGTGCCAGCTCTCTGATAGCGGAACTTTCCTACAATGAGCAGTTCTTC,CASSLIAELSYNEQFF
.,TRBD1,TRBV20-1,TRBJ2-1,TGCAGTGCTAGAGATGGCTTGAGGGACAGGGGAGAGGAGCAGTTCTTC,CSARDGLRDRGEEQFF
.,.,TRBV28,TRBJ2-7,TGTACCAGCAGCCCACGACAGGCGTATCGGTACGAGCAGTACTTC,CTSSPRQAYRYEQYF
.,TRBD2,TRBV5-1,TRBJ2-1,TGCGTCAGCAGCCAAGGACTAGCAGACTACAATGAGCAGTTCTTC,CVSSQGLADYNEQFF
.,.,TRBV2,TRBJ1-3,TGTGCCAGCGGTCCGGGCTTCGGGTCGGGAAACACCATATATTTT,CASGPGFGSGNTIYF
few,.,TRBV6-1,TRBJ1-6,TGTGCCAGCAGTGAACAAGGGACCCCCGGGTCACCCCTCCACTTT,CASSEQGTPGSPLHF
.,.,TRBV12-3/TRBV12-4,TRBJ2-7,TGTGCCAGCAGTTGGGGGGCCACACTCTACGAGCAGTACTTC,CASSWGATLYEQYF
.,TRBD2,TRBV10-3,TRBJ2-7,TGTGCCACGACTAGCGGGCCTCATTACGAGCAGTACTTC,CATTSGPHYEQYF
many,.,TRBV7-6,TRBJ2-7,TGTGCCAGCAGCTCGACAGCTCTGGCCTCCTACGAGCAGTACTTC,CASSSTALASYEQYF
once,.,TRBV27,TRBJ1-5,TGTGCCAGCAGTTCTCGGGGGAGGGGCAATCAGCCCCAGCATTTT,CASSSRGRGNQPQHF
.,.,TRBV20-1,TRBJ2-5,TGCAGTGCTAGGGGGCCGGGCCGGGTCGAGACCCAGTACTTC,CSARGPGRVETQYF
few,.,TRBV25-1,TRBJ2-5,TGTGCCAGCAGTGGATTGGCTCTTGGGATACCCCAAGAGACCCAGTACTTC,CASSGLALGIPQETQYF
.,TRBD2,TRBV7-3,TRBJ2-5,TGTGCCAGCAGCTTTGCCGGGACTAGGGGAGAGACCCAGTACTTC,CASSFAGTRGETQYF
.,TRBD2,TRBV5-1,TRBJ2-5,TGCGCCAGCAGCCTCAGACTAGCGGGGGGTCAGACCCAGTACTTC,CASSLRLAGGQTQYF
.,.,TRBV6-5,TRBJ2-2,TGTGCCAGCAGTTACCGAGGACAGATCACCGGGGAGCTGTTTTTT,CASSYRGQITGELFF
many,.,TRBV6-2/TRBV6-3,TRBJ2-5,TGTGCCAGCAGACCCCCAGGAGGACTGGAGCAGTACTTC,CASRPPGGLEQYF
.,TRBD2,TRBV5-1,TRBJ2-1,TGCGCCAGCAGCTTGGAGCGGGGGGGCCAGGGTGAGCAGTTCTTC,CASSLERGGQGEQFF
.,.,TRBV7-8,TRBJ1-6,TGTGCCACCATCCGGGCCTATAATTCACCCCTCCACTTT,CATIRAYNSPLHF
.,TRBD2,TRBV7-2,TRBJ2-7,TGTGCCGGCAGCTTAGGTGGCGGGAGTAATTACGAGCAGTACTTC,CAGSLGGGSNYEQYF
few,.,TRBV25-1,TRBJ2-3,TGTGCCAGCAGTGAGAGACAGGCCCCGGGTACGCAGTATTTT,CASSERQAPGTQYF
many,TRBD2,TRBV7-2,TRBJ2-1,TGTGCCAGCAGCGGAGGACTAGCGGGGGCATATGAGCAGTTCTTC,CASSGGLAGAYEQFF
.,.,TRBV20-1,TRBJ1-5,TGCAGTGCTAGAGATCTAAATTCTCAGGGGAGCAATCAGCCCCAGCATTTT,CSARDLNSQGSNQPQHF
few,.,TRBV5-6,TRBJ1-2,TGTGCCAGCAGCTACCAACCGGGAGCTAACTATGGCTACACCTTC,CASSYQPGANYGYTF
.,.,TRBV3-1,TRBJ2-1,TGTGCCAGCAGCCAAGAGGTCGATGAGCAGTTCTTC,CASSQEVDEQFF
few,.,TRBV19,TRBJ2-7,TGTGCCAGTAGTATAGCCCTGGGCGGGGGCGGCGAGCAGTACTTC,CASSIALGGGGEQYF
many,.,TRBV11-2,TRBJ2-7,TGTGCCAGCAGCCGTATTGGGACTCCCTACGAGCAGTACTTC,CASSRIGTPYEQYF
.,.,TRBV7-9,TRBJ1-4,TGTCCCAGCAGAGAGGGGGGCATCGATGAAAAACTGTTTTTT,CPSREGGIDEKLFF
.,.,TRBV11-2,TRBJ1-1,TGTGCCAGCCGAACCCAGGGCGGCTTGAACACTGAAGCTTTCTTT,CASRTQGGLNTEAFF
few,TRBD1,TRBV3-1,TRBJ1-2,TGTGCCAGCAGCAATACCGGACAGGGGAGAAGGGACTATGGCTACACCTTC,CASSNTGQGRRDYGYTF
many,.,TRBV15,TRBJ2-5,TGTGCCACCAGCAGAGATCGGCAGGGAAGGGAGACCCAGTACTTC,CATSRDRQGRETQYF
.,.,TRBV7-8,TRBJ2-7,TGTGCCAGCAGCTTCATCGGGGGAGCCTACGAGCAGTACTTC,CASSFIGGAYEQYF
.,.,TRBV5-1,TRBJ2-6,TGCGCCAGCAGCCCGGGACCTCTTAGCTCTGGGGCCAACGTCCTGACTTTC,CASSPGPLSSGANVLTF
few,.,TRBV3-1,TRBJ1-2,TGTGCCAGCAGCCAGGGGTTCGGAGGCTACACCTTC,CASSQGFGGYTF
once,.,TRBV5-1,TRBJ1-1,TGCGCCAGCAGCCTGAGGACAGAGTCGAACACTGAAGCTTTCTTT,CASSLRTESNTEAFF
few,.,TRBV5-1,TRBJ1-6,TGCGCCAGCAGCTTGGGCGTGGGGGCGAATAATTCACCCCTCCACTTT,CASSLGVGANNSPLHF
.,.,TRBV7-9,TRBJ2-1,TGTACCAGCAGCTTCGAGACTAGCTCCTACAATGAGCAGTTCTTC,CTSSFETSSYNEQFF
.,.,TRBV18,TRBJ2-1,TGTGCCAGCTCACCACAGGGTATAACCTACAATGAGCAGTTCTTC,CASSPQGITYNEQFF
many,TRBD2,TRBV5-1,TRBJ2-1,TGCGCCAGCAGCTTGATGGAGCGGGGGGCCGGGGTCGATGAGCAGTTCTTC,CASSLMERGAGVDEQFF
.,TRBD1,TRBV20-1,TRBJ1-5,TGCAGTGCTCGACAGGGGGTGGATCAGCCCCAGCATTTT,CSARQGVDQPQHF
few,TRBD1,TRBV5-1,TRBJ2-7,TGCGCCAGCAGCTTGGGTCCGGGACAGTCCGAGCAGTACTTC,CASSLGPGQSEQYF
.,.,TRBV27,TRBJ2-7,TGTGCCAGCAGTCCCACAGGGACCGCCTACGAGCAGTACTTC,CASSPTGTAYEQYF
many,TRBD2,TRBV5-4,TRBJ2-7,TGTGCCAGCAGCTTGGCGGCGGGAGGGTCTTACGAGCAGTACTTC,CASSLAAGGSYEQYF
.,.,TRBV7-6,TRBJ1-4,TGTGCCAGCAGCGAGGAGACTGCAAGTAATGAAAAACTGTTTTTT,CASSEETASNEKLFF
few,TRBD2,TRBV4-1,TRBJ2-3,TGCGCCAGCAGCCAAGGGGTACTAGCGGGGACAGATACGCAGTATTTT,CASSQGVLAGTDTQYF
many,.,TRBV5-1,TRBJ2-7,TGCGCCAGCAGCTTTGCTTCACCTGACGACGAGCAGTACTTC,CASSFASPDDEQYF
few,.,TRBV6-2/TRBV6-3,TRBJ2-7,TGTGCCAGCAGCCCAACGGGGCAGAGCTCCTACGAGCAGTACTTC,CASSPTGQSSYEQYF
.,.,TRBV6-6,TRBJ1-5,TGTGCCAGCAGCTCCGGGATTTATAGCAATCAGTCCCAGCATTTT,CASSSGIYSNQSQHF
.,TRBD1,TRBV6-6,TRBJ2-1,TGTGCCAGCAGGCGGGACAGGGTAGATGAGCAGTTCTTC,CASRRDRVDEQFF